The clone carrying this T cell receptor beta chain was recorded once. TCRdb's copy holds only in-frame clones and misses some; the assay was immunoSEQ multiplex PCR. The table records under 25,000 clones, 73% of them present only once. These data originate in a study of blood T cell repertoires in COVID-19. About the study: T cells, B-cell-depleted T cells, or PBMCs supplied cDNA or gDNA.

The trim removed 0 bases at V and 5 bases at J, leaving 3 bases unmatched. This CDR3 has 15 residues. CDR1 is ENHRY, CDR2 SYGVKD, per germline. This sequence originates from a human donor in a cohort sampled during active or convalescent COVID-19. Sequenced: peripheral blood. The chain uses TRBV10-3 and TRBJ2-1; the match to TRBD2 covers 8 bases. The CDR3 coding sequence is TGTGCCATCAGTGAGTCGGAGCGGGGGAACAATGAGCAGTTCTTC. As protein: CAISESERGNNEQFF.